The clone carrying this T cell receptor beta chain occurred once. Its cognate antigen is unknown. This entry is derived from a study of T cell responses to AZD1222 COVID-19 vaccine. About the study: Both about-4-week and about-12-week second-dose recipients were combined.

Clones were read by immunoSEQ multiplex PCR, and TCRdb kept only the in-frame ones, dropping some. Among 65,000 to 75,000 clones listed, 80% to 85% were seen once. The CDR3 extends over 15 amino acids. With 5 bases removed from V and 1 base from J, the gap between germline ends came to 15 bases. CDR1 is SGHRS and CDR2 is YFSETQ in the germline V gene. Study-wide results and caveats: The study found Spike-specific TCR breadth and depth rose after two AZD1222 doses. Dominant at 160-218 and 743-854, vaccine-associated CD4 TCRs also spanned spike. Donors in the cohort were predominantly white British and more often female, and clonal diversity was possibly underestimated.

Sample: peripheral blood, taken on day 0 of AZD1222 vaccination. This chain joins TRBV5-1 and TRBJ1-1; D gene ambiguous. The sequence derives from an adult in good health. CDR3 residues: CASSTAGGSNTEAFF. As DNA, the CDR3 is TGCGCCAGCAGTACTGCGGGAGGGTCGAACACTGAAGCTTTCTTT.